The 9 T cell receptor beta chains reported below all come from one sample, sequenced in a study of T-cell reconstitution after alpha-beta-depleted transplantation in children. Construction of the TCRbeta library involved unique molecular identifiers. Each CDR3 protein is one row after TCRdb ran MiXCR on the PCR reads. The sample lists hundreds of thousands of distinct CDR3 sequences, roughly 17% occurring once. The sequenced sample was PBMCs from the stem cell graft donor, obtained from the stem cell graft. The receptors shown here come from a human donor who donated a stem cell graft to a child with acute myeloid leukemia.

This clonotype occurred a few times. The chain joins TRBV20-1 to TRBJ2-7; 8 bases fit TRBD1. CDR1 and CDR2 from the germline V gene are DFQATT and SNEGSKA (reference sequence). V was pared by 0 bases and J by 0 bases, with 7 bases of the junction left unmatched. The CDR3 has 16 residues. The CDR3 loop is CSAREGGQATSYEQYF. The CDR3 DNA follows: TGCAGTGCTAGAGAGGGGGGACAGGCAACCTCCTACGAGCAGTACTTC.

This clonotype was seen ten or more times. The chain links TRBV20-1 to TRBJ1-3; possibly TRBD1 for D (6 bases). V lost 4 bases to trimming and J lost 4 bases, with 14 bases between them. CDR3 length equals 14 residues. Germline loops: CDR1 DFQATT, CDR2 SNEGSKA (reference sequence). This CDR3 reads CSATPQGSGNTIYF. The CDR3 nucleotides read TGCAGTGCTACTCCACAGGGATCGGGAAACACCATATATTTT.

Of note for this clonotype: The CDR3 does not end in the conserved phenylalanine or tryptophan, so this is likely a read error. The chain uses TRBV27 and TRBJ2-7; tentative D call: TRBD1 (6 bases). There are 15 residues in the CDR3. V was trimmed by 6 bases and J by 2 bases, leaving 17 bases between them. Germline lookup yields CDR1 MNHEY and CDR2 SMNVEV (reference sequence). CDR3 in DNA: TGTGCCAGCAGATCGACAGGACCTAGGACCTACGAGCAGTACTCC. Residues: CASRSTGPRTYEQYS.

This clonotype was detected only a few times. V and J are TRBV20-1 and TRBJ1-1; a possible D gene is TRBD1 (6 bases). CDR3 size: 11 residues. V lost 0 bases and J lost 11, with 10 bases in between. Germline lookup yields CDR1 DFQATT and CDR2 SNEGSKA (reference sequence). The CDR3 DNA sequence: TGCAGTGCTAGAGAAGACAGGTGGGCTTTCTTT. Protein: CSAREDRWAFF.

The chain is built from TRBV20-1 and TRBJ2-6; D remains unclear. The CDR3 consists of 15 residues. Looked up from germline, CDR1 is DFQATT and CDR2 is SNEGSKA (reference sequence). With 3 bases removed from V and 0 bases from J, the gap between germline ends came to 9 bases. CDR3 coding DNA: TGCAGTGCTAGGGTACTGTACTCTGGGGCCAACGTCCTGACTTTC. Translated, it gives CSARVLYSGANVLTF.

This clonotype has a count of ten or more. This chain links TRBV5-6 with TRBJ2-7, with D possibly matching TRBD1 (5 bases). Deletions cut 4 bases from V and 1 base from J, with 12 bases between. This CDR3 has 14 amino acids. Germline V CDR1 and CDR2: SGHDT, YYEEEE. The CDR3 region has the DNA TGTGCCAGCAGCAAAATACAGGTTTCCTACGAGCAGTACTTC. It specifies CASSKIQVSYEQYF.

The CDR3: CASSYRVYQPQHF. The CDR3 coding sequence is TGTGCCAGCAGTTACCGGGTATATCAGCCCCAGCATTTT. V gene TRBV6-2 or TRBV6-3 combines with J gene TRBJ1-5; no reliable D call. This CDR3 is built from 13 residues. Germline V gene lookup returns CDR1 MNHEY and CDR2 SVGEGT. The V gene lost 2 bases and the J gene lost 5 bases, with 7 bases spanning the gap.

This clonotype has a handful of counts. The chain has TRBV7-8 and TRBJ1-5; TRBD1 matches at 8 bases. Germline values: CDR1 SGHVS, CDR2 FQNEAQ. This CDR3 region has 14 residues. The J segment lost 3 bases and the V segment lost 5 bases, leaving 3 bases of the junction unmatched. The CDR3 sequence is CASSRTGNNQPQHF. The CDR3 DNA is TGTGCCAGCAGCCGGACAGGGAACAATCAGCCCCAGCATTTT.

The genes are TRBV7-2 and TRBJ2-2; D not resolved. This CDR3 region has 13 residues. CDR1 and CDR2 from the germline V gene are SGHTA and FQGNSA. V gave up 4 bases and J gave up 5 bases, with 8 bases separating them. The CDR3 loop is CASSSLRTGELFF. The CDR3, as DNA: TGTGCCAGCAGCTCCCTAAGGACCGGGGAGCTGTTTTTT.